These 28 T cell receptor beta chains were all obtained from the same sample, sequenced in a study of T-cell memory formation after mild COVID-19. MiXCR was run by TCRdb on the 5' RACE reads, yielding one entry per CDR3 protein. The sample consists of about 560,000 distinct CDR3 sequences, 15% to 20% of them appearing once. The sample comprised PBMCs or a T cell subset sorted from them (not recorded which). Every receptor here comes from an adult woman who had mild COVID-19 (a few samples of this study predate the infection). Cell type and time point are not known.

V usage is TRBV9 and J usage is TRBJ1-2; D not certain. The CDR3 consists of 14 residues. The germline CDR1 and CDR2 sequences are SGDLS and YYNGEE. Trimming pared 0 bases from V and 5 bases from J, leaving 11 bases between. In nucleotides, the CDR3 is TGTGCCAGCAGCGTAGTTACAGAGGATTATGGCTACACCTTC. Protein product: CASSVVTEDYGYTF. Full variable domain (rest looked up from reference TRBV9 and TRBJ1-2): DSGVTQTPKHLITATGQRVTLRCSPRSGDLSVYWYQQSLDQGLQFLIQYYNGEERAKGNILERFSAQQFPDLHSELNLSSLELGDSALYFCASSVVTEDYGYTFGSGTRLTVV.

The chain couples TRBV7-9 to TRBJ2-5; D remains unclear. Per germline, CDR1 SEHNR and CDR2 FQNEAQ (reference sequence). This CDR3 is 13 amino acids long. V gave up 0 bases and J gave up 1 base, with 3 bases separating them. CDR3 loop: CASSLALQETQYF. CDR3 coding DNA: TGTGCCAGCAGCTTAGCCCTCCAAGAGACCCAGTACTTC. Variable domain in full (rest from reference TRBV7-9 and TRBJ2-5): DTGVSQNPRHKITKRGQNVTFRCDPISEHNRLYWYRQTLGQGPEFLTYFQNEAQLEKSRLLSDRFSAERPKGSFSTLEIQRTEQGDSAMYLCASSLALQETQYFGPGTRLLVL.

This sequence joins TRBV9 and TRBJ2-7; D ambiguous. The CDR3 is 15 residues long. The germline gives CDR1 SGDLS, CDR2 YYNGEE. V lost 0 bases and J lost 2, with 12 bases in between. The CDR3 is CASSVGGNGAYEQYF. In nucleotides, the CDR3 is TGTGCCAGCAGCGTAGGGGGTAACGGAGCCTACGAGCAGTACTTC. The entire variable domain, with the rest obtained from reference TRBV9 and TRBJ2-7, is as follows: DSGVTQTPKHLITATGQRVTLRCSPRSGDLSVYWYQQSLDQGLQFLIQYYNGEERAKGNILERFSAQQFPDLHSELNLSSLELGDSALYFCASSVGGNGAYEQYFGPGTRLTVT.

This clonotype was detected a few times. V gene TRBV4-1 combines with J gene TRBJ2-7; TRBD1 agrees at 7 bases. Germline V gene sequence: CDR1 MGHRA, CDR2 YSYEKL. V trimming: 1 base; J trimming: 0 bases; junction bases outside the gene matches: 3. The CDR3 is made up of 15 amino acids. CDR3 in DNA: TGCGCCAGCAGCCAAGGGACAGGTCACTCCTACGAGCAGTACTTC. Its protein is CASSQGTGHSYEQYF.

In this sample, this clonotype turned up a few times. This chain connects TRBV7-9 to TRBJ2-5; 7 positions agree with TRBD1. The germline V gene encodes CDR1 SEHNR and CDR2 FQNEAQ (reference sequence). The V segment lost 5 bases and the J segment 4 bases; nucleotides outside the gene matches: 4. The CDR3 is 13 amino acids. Written as DNA, the CDR3 is TGTGCCAGCAGCCCGGGACAGCCAGAGACCCAGTACTTC. Amino acid sequence: CASSPGQPETQYF.

The CDR3 nucleotides read TGTGCCAGCAGCCCCACAGAAAACTATGGCTACACCTTC. Protein sequence: CASSPTENYGYTF. This chain links TRBV7-2 with TRBJ1-2, with D uncertain. With 5 bases removed from V and 2 bases from J, the gap between germline ends came to 9 bases. This CDR3 comprises 13 residues. CDR1 SGHTA and CDR2 FQGNSA come from the germline V gene.

This clonotype occurred a few times. V is TRBV5-1 and J is TRBJ2-7; possibly TRBD1 or TRBD2 for D (5 bases each). The CDR3 loop spans 14 amino acids. The V end was cut by 6 bases, the J end by 2 bases, with 15 bases between. The V gene's germline CDR1 is SGHRS and CDR2 YFSETQ. CDR3 protein: CASMREGAPYEQYF. CDR3 DNA: TGCGCCAGCATGAGGGAAGGGGCTCCCTACGAGCAGTACTTC.

The gene calls are TRBV25-1 and TRBJ1-2; D is unresolved. The germline V and J ends were trimmed by 6 bases and 4 bases, with 12 bases remaining between them. The CDR3 consists of 13 residues. From germline, CDR1 is MGHDK and CDR2 SYGVNS. DNA for the CDR3: TGTGCCAGCAGCGGGTACCTCGGCTATGGCTACACCTTC. Translated, it gives CASSGYLGYGYTF.

The gene calls are TRBV7-2 and TRBJ1-1; no definite D call. The CDR3 covers 13 residues. Trimming cost V 2 bases and J 5 bases, with 9 bases left between them. Germline lookup yields CDR1 SGHTA and CDR2 FQGNSA. The CDR3 DNA reads as TGTGCCAGCAGCTTATACTTGGGGACTGAAGCTTTCTTT. Its translation: CASSLYLGTEAFF.

The chain is built from TRBV7-2 and TRBJ2-3, with D perhaps matching TRBD2 (6 bases). The ends were cut back, 1 base at V and 1 base at J, with 9 bases in the middle. CDR3 length: 15 amino acids. The germline CDR1 and CDR2 sequences are SGHTA and FQGNSA. The CDR3 loop is CASSLVASGTDTQYF. The CDR3 DNA reads as TGTGCCAGCAGCTTAGTAGCTAGCGGCACAGATACGCAGTATTTT.

V is TRBV19 and J is TRBJ1-5, with D perhaps TRBD1 (6 bases). Germline-derived CDR1 and CDR2 are LNHDA and SQIVND (reference sequence). With 7 bases removed from V and 7 bases from J, the gap between germline ends came to 20 bases. The CDR3 is 15 residues long. The CDR3 region has the DNA TGTGCCAGTAACCCTATGGGGGGGCGCGAGCAGCCCCAGCATTTT. Translated: CASNPMGGREQPQHF. Variable domain in full (rest from reference TRBV19 and TRBJ1-5): DGGITQSPKYLFRKEGQNVTLSCEQNLNHDAMYWYRQDPGQGLRLIYYSQIVNDFQKGDIAEGYSVSREKKESFPLTVTSAQKNPTAFYLCASNPMGGREQPQHFGDGTRLSIL.

The V call is TRBV3-1, the J call TRBJ1-1; D ambiguous. The CDR3 covers 14 residues. The germline V gene encodes CDR1 LGHDT and CDR2 YNNKEL (reference sequence). Trimming shortened V by 0 bases and J by 6 bases, and 11 bases separated the two germline ends. The CDR3 sequence is CASSQEAYSSEAFF. The CDR3 DNA sequence: TGTGCCAGCAGCCAAGAGGCCTACAGCTCTGAAGCTTTCTTT.

The chain is built from TRBV27 and TRBJ2-2, with TRBD2 identical over 9 bases. V gave up 7 bases and J gave up 1 base; unmatched junction bases: 7. Germline lookup yields CDR1 MNHEY and CDR2 SMNVEV (reference sequence). This CDR3 contains 16 residues. The CDR3 loop is CASTVPREGNTGELFF. The CDR3 DNA reads as TGTGCCAGCACCGTCCCGCGGGAGGGGAACACCGGGGAGCTGTTTTTT.

This clonotype was recorded a few times. The chain recombines TRBV6-2 or TRBV6-3 with TRBJ2-7; no reliable D call. CDR1 is MNHEY, CDR2 SVGEGT, per germline. This CDR3 comprises 13 residues. Between the trimmed V and J ends, which lost 2 bases and 7 bases, there was a span of 12 bases. CDR3 sequence reads: CASSYVRLGEQYF. The CDR3 DNA is TGTGCCAGCAGTTACGTCCGGCTGGGTGAGCAGTACTTC.

This clonotype was recorded at least ten times. The V and J genes are TRBV2 and TRBJ2-3; perhaps TRBD1 as D (5 bases). The CDR3 is 15 amino acids. CDR1 SNHLY and CDR2 FYNNEI come from the germline V gene. V lost 7 bases to trimming and J lost 0 bases, with 14 bases between them. As DNA, the CDR3 is TGTGCCAGCAAAGGGGCAGACACTAGCACAGATACGCAGTATTTT. Amino acid sequence: CASKGADTSTDTQYF.

The rearrangement uses TRBV5-1 and TRBJ2-7, with D maybe TRBD2 (6 bases). The CDR3 length is 14 residues. CDR1 and CDR2 (germline): SGHRS, YFSETQ. Trimming cost V 9 bases and J 0 bases, with 16 bases left between them. CDR3: CATSRRGDSYEQYF. Written as DNA, the CDR3 is TGCGCCACTTCAAGGAGGGGAGACTCCTACGAGCAGTACTTC.

This clonotype was picked up a small number of times. The chain joins TRBV20-1 to TRBJ2-5; the D gene is possibly TRBD1 (6 bases). CDR3 length equals 13 residues. V lost 7 bases and J 2 bases, leaving 14 bases between the germline ends. From germline, CDR1 is DFQATT and CDR2 SNEGSKA (reference sequence). Written as DNA, the CDR3 is TGCAGTGTTATAAGGACAGCACAAGAGACCCAGTACTTC. It yields the protein CSVIRTAQETQYF.

The chain recombines TRBV5-5 with TRBJ2-5; 7 bases map to TRBD1. Unmatched junction bases numbered 17, after V lost 6 bases and J lost 3 bases. The CDR3 is 17 amino acids. In germline, CDR1 is SGHKS, CDR2 YYEKEE (reference sequence). The CDR3 region is CASIPWVGRTGKETQYF. CDR3 DNA: TGTGCCAGCATCCCTTGGGTCGGTAGGACAGGCAAAGAGACCCAGTACTTC.

This clonotype has just a few counts. This chain uses TRBV7-9 with TRBJ2-5; D unresolved. CDR3 length: 17 amino acids. Germline CDR1 is SEHNR and CDR2 is FQNEAQ (reference sequence). V gave up 1 base and J gave up 0 bases, with 15 bases separating them. The CDR3 DNA reads TGTGCCAGCAGCTTAGTGGGTAGTGGCCCGTACCAAGAGACCCAGTACTTC. The encoded protein is CASSLVGSGPYQETQYF.

The V gene is TRBV5-5, the J gene TRBJ2-3; D may correspond to TRBD1 or TRBD2 (6 bases each). Germline V gene lookup returns CDR1 SGHKS and CDR2 YYEKEE (reference sequence). The CDR3 extends over 15 amino acids. Trimming left V 3 bases short and J 0 bases short, with 11 bases between. CDR3 bases: TGTGCCAGCAGCTCCTGGGGGGCGAGCACAGATACGCAGTATTTT. Translated, it gives CASSSWGASTDTQYF.

The chain uses TRBV7-2 and TRBJ2-7, with 12 positions matching TRBD1. The V and J ends lost 5 bases and 2 bases, in that order; junction bases with no gene match: 7. The CDR3 is 16 amino acids. Germline V gene sequence: CDR1 SGHTA, CDR2 FQGNSA. The CDR3 DNA sequence: TGTGCCAGCAGCATTAGCGGGACAGGGGGCGCCTACGAGCAGTACTTC. Amino acids: CASSISGTGGAYEQYF.

This clonotype has a count of ten or more. In DNA, the CDR3 is TGTGCCAGCAGCTTGCGACTAGCGGGAGATGAGCAGTTCTTC. Its translation is CASSLRLAGDEQFF. The chain couples TRBV5-5 to TRBJ2-1, with 12 bases fitting TRBD2. V lost 1 base to trimming and J lost 8 bases; unmatched junction nucleotides: 1. In germline, CDR1 is SGHKS, CDR2 YYEKEE (reference sequence). This CDR3 is built from 14 residues.

The chain uses TRBV4-3 and TRBJ2-1; TRBD2 matches at 14 bases. J lost 0 bases, V lost 0 bases, and 13 bases had no gene match. The CDR3 extends over 22 amino acids. The germline V gene encodes CDR1 LGHNA and CDR2 YSLEER. The chain's CDR3 is CASSQESPSTSGRASSYNEQFF. The CDR3 region has the DNA TGCGCCAGCAGCCAAGAATCCCCCTCGACTAGCGGGAGGGCTAGCTCCTACAATGAGCAGTTCTTC.

This clonotype appeared many times. The V gene is TRBV5-5, the J gene TRBJ1-2, with no clear D. The germline V gene encodes CDR1 SGHKS and CDR2 YYEKEE (reference sequence). This CDR3 region has 13 residues. V lost 1 base, J lost 7 bases, and 11 bases lay in between. CDR3 in amino acids: CASSLTDLGGYTF. The CDR3 DNA sequence: TGTGCCAGCAGCTTGACCGACCTCGGTGGCTACACCTTC.

The chain recombines TRBV12-3 or TRBV12-4 with TRBJ1-6; 8 bases line up with TRBD1. The V gene end was trimmed by 7 bases and the J gene end by 9 bases; junction bases not matched to a gene: 5. This CDR3 region has 13 residues. The CDR3 sequence is CASMTGEGSPLHF. Here the CDR3 DNA reads TGTGCCAGCATGACAGGGGAGGGTTCACCCCTCCACTTT.

This clonotype was detected many times. The rearrangement uses TRBV20-1 and TRBJ2-1, with D perhaps given as TRBD1 or TRBD2 (5 bases each). CDR1 and CDR2 from the germline V gene are DFQATT and SNEGSKA (reference sequence). The CDR3 totals 14 residues. V lost 3 bases to trimming and J lost 5 bases, with 14 bases between them. CDR3: CSARKGVGDNEQFF. CDR3 nucleotides: TGCAGTGCTAGGAAAGGGGTGGGGGACAATGAGCAGTTCTTC.

This sequence joins TRBV29-1 and TRBJ2-5, with TRBD1 identical over 8 bases. J lost 2 bases, V lost 3 bases, and 5 bases had no gene match. This CDR3 region has 14 residues. Germline V CDR1 and CDR2: SQVTM, ANQGSEA. CDR3 residues: CSVDPWTGQETQYF. DNA of the CDR3: TGCAGCGTTGACCCCTGGACAGGGCAAGAGACCCAGTACTTC. The whole variable domain, filled in from reference TRBV29-1 and TRBJ2-5, reads SAVISQKPSRDICQRGTSLTIQCQVDSQVTMMFWYRQQPGQSLTLIATANQGSEATYESGFVIDKFPISRPNLTFSTLTVSNMSPEDSSIYLCSVDPWTGQETQYFGPGTRLLVL.

This clonotype was found a few times. The rearrangement links TRBV6-2 or TRBV6-3 to TRBJ2-1; TRBD1 matches at 7 bases. CDR3 length equals 13 residues. Germline-derived CDR1 and CDR2 are MNHEY and SVGEGT. Trimming at V came to 7 bases and at J to 6 bases, leaving 6 bases not matched to a gene. CDR3 residues: CASKTGQLNEQFF. CDR3 bases: TGTGCCAGCAAAACGGGACAGCTCAATGAGCAGTTCTTC.